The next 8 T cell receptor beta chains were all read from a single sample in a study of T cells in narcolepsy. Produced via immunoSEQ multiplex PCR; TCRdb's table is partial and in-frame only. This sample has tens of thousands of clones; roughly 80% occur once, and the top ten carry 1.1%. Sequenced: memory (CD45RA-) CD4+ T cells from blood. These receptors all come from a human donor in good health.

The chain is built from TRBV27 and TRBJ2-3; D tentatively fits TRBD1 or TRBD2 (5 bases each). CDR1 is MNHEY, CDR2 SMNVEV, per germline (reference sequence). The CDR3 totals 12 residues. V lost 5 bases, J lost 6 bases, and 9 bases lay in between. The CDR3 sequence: CASSGGGDTQYF. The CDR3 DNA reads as TGTGCCAGCAGTGGGGGTGGGGATACGCAGTATTTT.

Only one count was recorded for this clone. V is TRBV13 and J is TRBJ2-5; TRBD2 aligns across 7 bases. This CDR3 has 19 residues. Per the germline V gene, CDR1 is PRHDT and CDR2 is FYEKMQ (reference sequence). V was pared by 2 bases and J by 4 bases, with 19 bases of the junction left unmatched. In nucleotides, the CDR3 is TGTGCCAGCAGCTTAAAGACCCAGCGGGGCCGTGGGGGTAGAGAGACCCAGTACTTC. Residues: CASSLKTQRGRGGRETQYF. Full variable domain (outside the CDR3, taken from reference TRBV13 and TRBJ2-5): AAGVIQSPRHLIKEKRETATLKCYPIPRHDTVYWYQQGPGQDPQFLISFYEKMQSDKGSIPDRFSAQQFSDYHSELNMSSLELGDSALYFCASSLKTQRGRGGRETQYFGPGTRLLVL.

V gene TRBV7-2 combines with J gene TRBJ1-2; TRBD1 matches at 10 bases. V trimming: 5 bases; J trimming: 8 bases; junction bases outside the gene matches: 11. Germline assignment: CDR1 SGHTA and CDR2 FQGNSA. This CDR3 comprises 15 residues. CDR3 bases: TGTGCCAGCAGCCTTCGGGGACAGGGGAGTTGGGGCTACACCTTC. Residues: CASSLRGQGSWGYTF. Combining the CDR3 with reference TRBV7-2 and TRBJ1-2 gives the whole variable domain GAGVSQSPSNKVTEKGKDVELRCDPISGHTALYWYRQSLGQGLEFLIYFQGNSAPDKSGLPSDRFSAERTGGSVSTLTIQRTQQEDSAVYLCASSLRGQGSWGYTFGSGTRLTVV.

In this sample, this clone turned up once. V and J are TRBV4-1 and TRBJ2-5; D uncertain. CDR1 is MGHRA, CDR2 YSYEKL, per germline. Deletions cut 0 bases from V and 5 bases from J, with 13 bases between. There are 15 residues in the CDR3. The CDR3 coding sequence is TGCGCCAGCAGCCAAGACGGATCCCGGCGGGAGACCCAGTACTTC. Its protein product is CASSQDGSRRETQYF.

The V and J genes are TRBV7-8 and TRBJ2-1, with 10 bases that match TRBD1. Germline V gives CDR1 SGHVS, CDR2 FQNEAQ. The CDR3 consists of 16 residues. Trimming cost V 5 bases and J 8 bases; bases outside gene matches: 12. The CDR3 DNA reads TGTGCCAGCAGCCTTCGGACAGGGGGAGGAGTCTATGAGCAGTTCTTC. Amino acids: CASSLRTGGGVYEQFF.

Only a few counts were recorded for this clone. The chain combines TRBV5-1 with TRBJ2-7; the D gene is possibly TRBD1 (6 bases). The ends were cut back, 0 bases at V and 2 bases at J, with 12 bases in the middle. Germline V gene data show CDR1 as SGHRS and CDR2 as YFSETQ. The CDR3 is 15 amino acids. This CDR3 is CASSLGGPFPYEQYF. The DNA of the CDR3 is TGCGCCAGCAGCTTGGGGGGGCCCTTTCCCTACGAGCAGTACTTC. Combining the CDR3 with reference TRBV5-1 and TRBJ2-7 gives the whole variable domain KAGVTQTPRYLIKTRGQQVTLSCSPISGHRSVSWYQQTPGQGLQFLFEYFSETQRNKGNFPGRFSGRQFSNSRSEMNVSTLELGDSALYLCASSLGGPFPYEQYFGPGTRLTVT.

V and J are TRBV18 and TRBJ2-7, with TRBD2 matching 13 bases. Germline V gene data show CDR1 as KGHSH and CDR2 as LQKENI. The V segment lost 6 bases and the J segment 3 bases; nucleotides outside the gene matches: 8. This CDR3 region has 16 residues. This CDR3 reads CASSPRTSGSGYEQYF. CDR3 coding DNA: TGTGCCAGCTCGCCTCGGACTAGCGGGAGTGGCTACGAGCAGTACTTC.

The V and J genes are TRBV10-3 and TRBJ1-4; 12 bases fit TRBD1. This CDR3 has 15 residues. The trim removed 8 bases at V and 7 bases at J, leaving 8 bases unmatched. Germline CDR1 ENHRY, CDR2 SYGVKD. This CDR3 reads CAISPGTGGLEKLFF. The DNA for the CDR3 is TGTGCCATCTCCCCCGGGACAGGGGGCCTTGAAAAACTGTTTTTT.